The 21 T cell receptor beta chains below all came from one sample that was sequenced in a study of T cells after yellow fever vaccination (dated by TCRdb to the late 2010s). Receptors were amplified or captured by 5' RACE. TCRdb records Illumina NovaSeq 6000 as the sequencer. TCRdb's own reprocessing of the public reads used fastp at Q25 and MiXCR and kept productive beta chains. Rows matching on CDR3 protein sequence are summarized as one entry with the most common DNA and genes. The sample yields 250,000 to 350,000 distinct CDR3 sequences; 3.5% to 4.5% were counted once. The ten largest clones add up to 15% to 20% of the sample. The treatment or condition label on this specimen signifies: live attenuated yellow fever vaccine strain. Sequencing used PBMCs, obtained 15 days after the yellow fever booster vaccination. Receptors originate from a man between 18 and 35 years old who received the YFV17D yellow fever vaccine.

In its sample, this clonotype was seen many times. The rearrangement links TRBV6-2 or TRBV6-3 to TRBJ1-1, with D hard to call. With 2 bases removed from V and 1 base from J, the gap between germline ends came to 5 bases. Germline-derived CDR1 and CDR2 are MNHEY and SVGEGT. The CDR3 extends over 13 amino acids. The CDR3 reads CASSYRPNTEAFF. CDR3 sequence (DNA): TGTGCCAGCAGTTACCGCCCGAACACTGAAGCTTTCTTT.

In this sample, this clonotype turned up many times. J is TRBJ2-7 and V is TRBV12-3 or TRBV12-4; D is perhaps TRBD1 (5 bases). The V gene lost 7 bases and the J gene lost 6 bases, with 13 bases spanning the gap. The CDR3 sequence is 12 residues long. Here the CDR3 DNA reads TGTGCCAGCAAACAGGCTTCCCCCGAGCAGTACTTC. Translated, it gives CASKQASPEQYF.

This chain connects TRBV29-1 to TRBJ2-7; D is unclear. Germline-derived CDR1 and CDR2 are SQVTM and ANQGSEA. The CDR3 is 14 residues long. The V gene lost 4 bases and the J gene lost 0 bases, with 13 bases spanning the gap. This CDR3 reads CSVALLPSSYEQYV. The CDR3 DNA is TGCAGCGTTGCTCTGCTGCCGAGCTCCTACGAGCAGTACGTC.

This clonotype was picked up many times. The chain joins TRBV6-5 to TRBJ2-2; the match to TRBD2 covers 10 bases. Germline assignment: CDR1 MNHEY and CDR2 SVGAGI. This CDR3 has 15 amino acids. After removal of 6 bases from V and 3 bases from J, the junction contained 4 bases not matched to a gene. The CDR3 protein is CASRAGGPYTGELFF. CDR3 nucleotide sequence: TGTGCCAGCAGAGCGGGGGGGCCTTACACCGGGGAGCTGTTTTTT.

The chain uses TRBV5-1 and TRBJ2-5; TRBD1 or TRBD2 may be the D gene (5 bases each). The germline V gene has CDR1 SGHRS and CDR2 YFSETQ. The CDR3 length is 16 residues. The V and J ends lost 4 bases and 5 bases respectively, with 21 bases between them. The CDR3 sequence is CASSQAVAGPGETQYF. For the CDR3, the DNA is TGCGCCAGCAGCCAGGCGGTGGCAGGGCCGGGGGAGACCCAGTACTTC. Full variable domain (missing parts from reference TRBV5-1 and TRBJ2-5): KAGVTQTPRYLIKTRGQQVTLSCSPISGHRSVSWYQQTPGQGLQFLFEYFSETQRNKGNFPGRFSGRQFSNSRSEMNVSTLELGDSALYLCASSQAVAGPGETQYFGPGTRLLVL.

V usage is TRBV6-2 or TRBV6-3 and J usage is TRBJ2-7; D remains ambiguous. Trimming took off 6 bases at V and 2 bases at J, with 14 bases between the two ends. Germline CDR1 is MNHEY and CDR2 is SVGEGT. The CDR3 has 14 residues. CDR3 DNA sequence: TGTGCCAGCAGCGACCTTGGTGGGACCTACGAGCAGTACGTC. Protein: CASSDLGGTYEQYV.

This clonotype turned up a few times. This chain uses TRBV5-5 with TRBJ2-6, with D hard to call. CDR1 and CDR2 (germline): SGHKS, YYEKEE (reference sequence). Trimming removed 0 bases at V and 2 bases at J, with 9 bases between. This CDR3 comprises 16 residues. The CDR3 reads CASSLEVLAGANVLTF. The CDR3 coding sequence is TGTGCCAGCAGCTTGGAGGTCCTCGCTGGGGCCAACGTCCTGACTTTC.

This clonotype was detected many times. This chain connects TRBV29-1 to TRBJ2-1; D remains ambiguous. V lost 5 bases and J lost 1, with 6 bases in between. The CDR3 is 12 residues long. Germline assignment: CDR1 SQVTM and CDR2 ANQGSEA. The CDR3 DNA is TGCAGCGTTACCCCTTCCTACAATGAGCAGTTCTTC. Translating gives CSVTPSYNEQFF.

This clonotype was counted ten times or more. This chain uses TRBV20-1 with TRBJ1-3; D is undetermined. V was cut by 3 bases and J by 2 bases, with 2 bases left in between. The CDR3 is made up of 11 amino acids. Germline V gene data show CDR1 as DFQATT and CDR2 as SNEGSKA (reference sequence). The CDR3: CSASPGNTIYF. As DNA, the CDR3 is TGCAGTGCTAGTCCTGGAAACACCATATATTTT.

This clonotype was detected ten times or more. The chain employs TRBV7-2 and TRBJ2-3; D perhaps matches TRBD1 (5 bases). Germline V CDR1 and CDR2: SGHTA, FQGNSA. The V gene lost 2 bases and the J gene lost 3 bases, with 9 bases spanning the gap. The CDR3 has 14 residues. The CDR3, as DNA: TGTGCCAGCAGCTTACGGCAGGGAACAGATACGCAGTATTTT. Residues: CASSLRQGTDTQYF.

This clonotype was observed at least ten times. This chain uses TRBV27 with TRBJ2-3; 10 nucleotides match TRBD2. Looked up from germline, CDR1 is MNHEY and CDR2 is SMNVEV (reference sequence). V lost 8 bases to trimming and J lost 2 bases; unmatched junction nucleotides: 4. The CDR3 runs 14 residues. CDR3 sequence: CASGLAALTDTQYF. The CDR3 DNA reads as TGTGCCAGCGGACTAGCGGCCCTCACAGATACGCAGTATTTT.

The V and J genes are TRBV7-2 and TRBJ2-6, with TRBD1 identical over 10 bases. The CDR3 is 18 residues long. The V gene end was trimmed by 5 bases and the J gene end by 4 bases; junction bases not matched to a gene: 11. The germline CDR1 and CDR2 sequences are SGHTA and FQGNSA. The CDR3 region has the DNA TGTGCCAGCAGCACATCCGGGACAGGGGCGCCAGGGGCCAACGTCCTGACTTTC. It yields the protein CASSTSGTGAPGANVLTF.

This clonotype came up a few times. The chain has TRBV4-1 and TRBJ2-3; possible D gene TRBD2, 5 bases. In germline, CDR1 is MGHRA, CDR2 YSYEKL. Trimming took 4 bases from V and 0 from J, leaving 17 bases between them. This CDR3 spans 17 amino acids. DNA of the CDR3: TGCGCCAGCAGCCGAATGCCCGGGCGGACTAGCACAGATACGCAGTATTTT. Residues: CASSRMPGRTSTDTQYF.

This clonotype was seen at least ten times. The J gene is TRBJ2-1, the V gene TRBV7-3; the D is unclear. V was clipped by 3 bases and J by 1 base, with 7 bases between them. The CDR3 is 14 residues long. Germline-derived CDR1 and CDR2 are SGHTA and FQGTGA. The CDR3 region has the DNA TGTGCCAGCAGCTTGGTCCCTTCCTACAATGAGCAGTTCTTC. Residues: CASSLVPSYNEQFF.

This clonotype was seen ten or more times. The chain joins TRBV6-6 to TRBJ1-4, with a tentative D call TRBD1 (5 bases). The CDR3 spans 14 residues. Germline CDR1 MNHNY, CDR2 SVGAGI (reference sequence). Trimming took 6 bases from V and 4 from J, leaving 12 bases between them. CDR3 sequence reads: CASRMGRLNEKLFF. CDR3 sequence (DNA): TGTGCCAGCAGGATGGGACGGCTTAATGAAAAACTGTTTTTT.

There are many counts of this clonotype. The chain carries TRBV20-1 and TRBJ2-1; D unresolved. Trimming removed 3 bases at V and 7 bases at J, with 7 bases between. CDR1 DFQATT and CDR2 SNEGSKA come from the germline V gene (reference sequence). This CDR3 comprises 11 residues. CDR3 sequence: CSASFLNEQFF. Written as DNA, the CDR3 is TGCAGTGCTAGTTTTTTGAATGAGCAGTTCTTC.

This clonotype was recorded many times. The rearrangement uses TRBV5-1 and TRBJ1-2; tentative D call: TRBD1 (5 bases). Germline V gives CDR1 SGHRS, CDR2 YFSETQ. The CDR3 has 15 amino acids. Trimming took off 0 bases at V and 8 bases at J, with 17 bases between the two ends. The CDR3 nucleotides are TGCGCCAGCAGCTTGGTTGTCGGGACGGGAAAGGGCTACACCTTC. Its translation is CASSLVVGTGKGYTF.

This clonotype came up a few times. The V call is TRBV6-5, the J call TRBJ2-5; the D call may be TRBD1 or TRBD2 (5 bases each). The V and J ends lost 11 bases and 1 base respectively, with 17 bases between them. Looked up from germline, CDR1 is MNHEY and CDR2 is SVGAGI. The CDR3 covers 14 residues. Written as DNA, the CDR3 is TGTGCCGGCCCCTGGGGGAGAGGCCAAGAGACCCAGTACTTC. As protein: CAGPWGRGQETQYF.

This clonotype was seen ten or more times. The V call is TRBV12-3 or TRBV12-4, the J call TRBJ2-1, with no clear D. This CDR3 is 15 amino acids long. Trimming stripped 1 base from V and 6 bases from J, with 13 bases between. CDR3 coding DNA: TGTGCCAGCAGTTTAGGGCGATTTCCTTCCAATGAGCAGTTCTTC. Translated, it gives CASSLGRFPSNEQFF.

The rearrangement uses TRBV20-1 and TRBJ2-1; no clear D gene. The CDR3 covers 15 residues. V was trimmed by 0 bases and J by 8 bases, leaving 17 bases between them. CDR1 is DFQATT and CDR2 is SNEGSKA in the germline V gene (reference sequence). CDR3 DNA sequence: TGCAGTGCTAGAGATAGGATTTCGGCGGTAGATGAGCAGTTCTTC. Translated, it gives CSARDRISAVDEQFF.

The chain carries TRBV6-1 and TRBJ2-1, with 9 nucleotides matching TRBD1. The CDR3 extends over 18 amino acids. In germline, CDR1 is MNHNS, CDR2 SASEGT. Trimming at V came to 6 bases and at J to 8 bases, leaving 20 bases not matched to a gene. The DNA of the CDR3 is TGTGCCAGCAGGAGTAACCCCTCCGTACAGGGGGCCTTCCATGAGCAGTTCTTC. It yields the protein CASRSNPSVQGAFHEQFF.